This T cell receptor beta chain was captured in a study of blood T cell repertoires in COVID-19 (dated by TCRdb to 2019 to 2021). A note on the overall study: The collaborator samples originated in the United States, Italy and Spain and spanned the acute and convalescent phases of COVID-19. The material from the prospective study consisted of cDNA or gDNA derived from T cells, B-cell-depleted T cells, or PBMCs. Deeply sampled blood TCRbeta repertoires from subjects exposed to, actively infected with, or recovered from COVID-19 were included in the dataset. The repertoires were released in a freely available public database intended as a resource for research on the immune response to SARS-CoV-2. Samples came from the ongoing ImmuneRACE study (first 160 participants) plus 1,254 subjects from 6 global collaborators. The sample metadata nearly always contained a de-identified subject ID, COVID-19 status, age in years and sex. Where available, HLA class I and class II types were obtained from metadata supplied by the sample provider rather than from assay-based typing.

CDR1 and CDR2 are drawn from the germline V gene: SGHDN, FVKESK. Trimming removed 1 base from V and 7 bases from J, leaving 10 bases between the germline ends. Taken from cysteine to phenylalanine, the CDR3 has 13 residues. CDR3 DNA only is kept here, 39 bases in frame from base 1. Whole blood was collected in K2EDTA tubes by collaborating institutions according to the institutions' own protocols. Collaborator samples were shipped for TCRbeta analysis as frozen whole blood, isolated PBMCs, or DNA extracted from either sample type. This clone showed up just a few times. The specificity of this receptor is unknown. One base away there is no much larger clone; base qualities are not given. Overall results and qualifications from the work: How much clinical and demographic metadata was included differed by source and by participant, and the metadata was provided uncurated.

TCRbeta CDR3 regions were amplified from genomic DNA by means of the immunoSEQ Assay, a bias-controlled multiplex PCR. The study's processing was this. Nucleated cell counts per sample were estimated from amplification of reference gene primers within the assay. To quantify the absolute abundance of each unique TCRbeta CDR3 rearrangement, sequence reads were collapsed and filtered. For each sample, productive Simpson clonality was calculated as the square root of Simpson's diversity index over productive rearrangements. TCRdb took over this immuneACCESS table, retaining in-frame rearrangements with V and J assigned. Such tables are incomplete; in checked studies, under half of the missing clones stem from an unresolved V gene, and the remainder is unexplained. V and J calls and clone size follow that table, whereas D and trimming were derived from the DNA. This sample holds about 150,000 clones; around 82% were observed only once. The ten largest make up around 2% of the sample.

This sequence uses TRBV14 and TRBJ1-1; a weak D assignment points to TRBD1 (5 bases agree). Material for sequencing was peripheral blood. This clonotype was sampled from a woman of 80 years or more with acute or convalescent COVID-19. The nucleotide sequence reads as follows: TGTGCCAGCAGCCAAGTCAGGGCTGGTGAAGCTTTCTTT. Translation gives CASSQVRAGEAFF.